The subject of this entry is one T cell receptor beta chain. Its antigen is not identified. The source of the sample is a study of T cell repertoires in cytomegalovirus infection. On the study more broadly: CMV epitopes, recently identified HLA-C-restricted and well-studied HLA-B-restricted, were used. Public TCR beta signatures marked donors with CMV infection and the matching HLA. Findings of the study overall: Across the ex vivo response, the dominant clonotypes were HLA-C-restricted CMV-specific TCR beta clonotypes. The cumulative frequency of public TCR beta families distinguished individuals who carried CMV together with the relevant HLA.

TCRdb passed the reads through MiXCR, listing each CDR3 protein once. The sample records roughly 120,000 distinct CDR3 sequences, more than 25% being singletons. CDR3 length equals 11 residues. Trimming took 10 bases from V and 7 from J, leaving 11 bases between them. Germline V gene sequence: CDR1 MDHEN, CDR2 SYDVKM. This receptor was taken from a human donor in good health (CMV status not recorded). Some clones in this sample may be carry-over from other donors' samples. The material was CD8+ T cells from cultured PBMCs, obtained from culture after CMV antigen stimulation. The chain has TRBV28 and TRBJ2-1, with a tentative D call TRBD2 (5 bases). As DNA, the CDR3 is TGTGCCACCTCACTAGGGAATGAGCAGTTCTTC. It translates to CATSLGNEQFF.